This is a list of T cell receptor beta chains from one sample in a study of blood T cells in healthy people across ages. Each CDR3 protein is one row after TCRdb ran MiXCR on the 5' RACE reads. The sample carries approximately 1,700,000 distinct CDR3 sequences, 35% to 50% recorded once. Sequencing was performed on blood. Every receptor here comes from a human donor in good health. CDR3s leave out the opening cysteine and the closing phenylalanine or tryptophan. D genes are given only for firm matches.

v_call,d_call,j_call,cdr3_aa
TRBV7-2,TRBD1,TRBJ1-5,ASSLFGQGVSQPQH
TRBV20-1,.,TRBJ2-7,SVGRQDVIEQY
TRBV28,.,TRBJ2-1,ASSLSPDYNEQF
TRBV4-3,.,TRBJ1-5,ASSQDRFNQPQH
TRBV5-8,.,TRBJ2-6,ASSLGTIPGANVLT
TRBV5-1,TRBD2,TRBJ2-1,ASGSGGIGTYEQF
TRBV15,.,TRBJ2-7,ATREAGYEQY
TRBV4-3,.,TRBJ2-5,ASSQERTEAQY
TRBV7-2,.,TRBJ1-2,ASSLAGGAGDGYT
TRBV29-1,.,TRBJ2-7,SVTDQQGPFTKEY
TRBV2,.,TRBJ2-5,ASSEAKETQY
TRBV4-2,.,TRBJ1-5,ASSQGPSQPQH
TRBV6-2/TRBV6-3,.,TRBJ2-4,ASSYESQQY
TRBV12-3/TRBV12-4,TRBD1,TRBJ2-1,ASTPRGTGLYNEQF
TRBV29-1,.,TRBJ2-1,SVLGATGSVSDEQF
TRBV7-8,.,TRBJ2-6,ASSLARTGSGANVLT
TRBV5-1,.,TRBJ1-2,ASSLEAEGYGYT
TRBV9,.,TRBJ1-5,ASSVEPGGAQH
TRBV12-3/TRBV12-4,.,TRBJ2-5,ASSLDRRGQY
TRBV6-6,.,TRBJ2-3,ANQRGVLDTQY
TRBV7-2,.,TRBJ2-1,ASSLSGVEQL
TRBV7-9,.,TRBJ2-7,ASSLDHGDYEQY
TRBV29-1,.,.,SGEDTDYEQY
TRBV12-5,.,TRBJ1-1,ASGLVLGRVYTEAF
TRBV4-2,.,TRBJ2-2,ASSQDRRDGELF
TRBV28,TRBD2,TRBJ2-6,ASRPTDGGSNVLT
TRBV14,.,TRBJ2-1,ASSPGGSRTHNEQF
TRBV29-1,.,TRBJ2-7,SVGTLPAYEQY
TRBV6-5,.,TRBJ1-5,ASSPGHPNQPQH
TRBV15,.,TRBJ1-1,ATGRGSLRVVNTEAF
TRBV29-1,.,TRBJ1-2,SVGTMRVYT